This T cell receptor beta chain came from a study of T-cell memory formation after mild COVID-19. General study points: Those CD4+ clones that contracted were mainly in CM and EM (CD8+ ones in EMRA).

CDR3 length equals 14 residues. Between the trimmed V and J ends, which lost 1 base and 2 bases, there was a span of 7 bases. A single record per CDR3 protein comes from TCRdb applying MiXCR to the 5' RACE reads. The table shows hundreds of thousands of distinct CDR3 sequences, with 18% occurring only once. This clonotype was observed at least ten times. The antigen is undetermined. The sequence derives from an adult woman who had mild COVID-19 (a few samples of this study predate the infection). Cell type and time point are not known. Sequencing was performed on PBMCs or a T cell subset sorted from them (not recorded which). The chain employs TRBV12-3 or TRBV12-4 and TRBJ2-3, with D unresolved. The CDR3 loop reads CASSLGSNTDTQYF. The CDR3 region has the DNA TGTGCCAGCAGTTTAGGCTCGAACACAGATACGCAGTATTTT.